A selection of T cell receptor beta chains follows, all from one sample in a study of blood T cell repertoires in COVID-19. Only in-frame clones appear in the TCRdb table, and some are missing; sequencing was by immunoSEQ multiplex PCR. The sample shows 350,000 or so clones, approximately 89% of them seen only once. Material: peripheral blood. The receptors were sampled from a woman between 25 and 40 years old with COVID-19, enrolled during active disease. Both conserved end residues are part of each CDR3. Each record gives: V gene, clone size, J gene, D gene, CDR3 DNA, CDR3 protein. A D gene is named only where the DNA matches it firmly. The size of a clone is reported for some rows only, either as once, few or many, or as a class for expanded clones.

>TRBV7-9|few|TRBJ2-1|TRBD2
TGTGCCAGCAGCTTAGGTCTAGCGGCTACCAATGAGCAGTTCTTC
CASSLGLAATNEQFF
>TRBV27|-|TRBJ1-6|TRBD1
TGTGCCAGCAGTATTAACAGGGGCTCACCCCTCCACTTT
CASSINRGSPLHF
>TRBV4-1|once|TRBJ2-7|-
TGCGCCAGCAGCCAAGCCGGGACCTACGAGCAGTACTTC
CASSQAGTYEQYF
>TRBV5-1|once|TRBJ2-3|-
TGCGCCAGCAGCTTGGGGGGCACCGAAGCAGATACGCAGTATTTT
CASSLGGTEADTQYF
>TRBV7-3|-|TRBJ2-5|-
TGTGCCAGCAGCTTAAAGTTCGAGGTAGGTACAGGGCGGAACCAAGAGACCCAGTACTTC
CASSLKFEVGTGRNQETQYF
>TRBV7-2|few|TRBJ2-7|-
TGTGCCAGCAGCTTAGCGCATAGCAGAATGCGGGTCTCCTACGAGCAGTACTTC
CASSLAHSRMRVSYEQYF
>TRBV4-3|once|TRBJ2-7|TRBD2
TGCGCCAGCAGCCAAGTGGTAGCGGGCTCCTACGAGCAGTACTTC
CASSQVVAGSYEQYF
>TRBV19|-|TRBJ2-7|TRBD2
TGTGCCAGTAGTCTAGCGGGAGGGCCCTACGAGCAGTACTTC
CASSLAGGPYEQYF
>TRBV28|-|TRBJ1-4|TRBD1
TGTGCCAGCAGTTTCCCGGGACAGGGGGGGAAACTGTTTTTT
CASSFPGQGGKLFF
>TRBV30|-|TRBJ2-3|TRBD2
TGTGCCTGGAGTACCGCCTTACTAGCGGGGACGCAGTATTTT
CAWSTALLAGTQYF
>TRBV9|-|TRBJ1-4|-
TGTGCCAGCAGCTCTTCAGCTGGGCCCGGTGAAAAACTGTTTTTT
CASSSSAGPGEKLFF
>TRBV28|-|TRBJ2-1|TRBD2
TGTGCCAGCAGTGCGGGAGCCCTAGGCAATGAGCAGTTCTTC
CASSAGALGNEQFF
>TRBV7-8|few|TRBJ2-7|TRBD2
TGTGCCAGCACCGGGGGGAGGGGTCCTCACGAGCAGTACTTC
CASTGGRGPHEQYF